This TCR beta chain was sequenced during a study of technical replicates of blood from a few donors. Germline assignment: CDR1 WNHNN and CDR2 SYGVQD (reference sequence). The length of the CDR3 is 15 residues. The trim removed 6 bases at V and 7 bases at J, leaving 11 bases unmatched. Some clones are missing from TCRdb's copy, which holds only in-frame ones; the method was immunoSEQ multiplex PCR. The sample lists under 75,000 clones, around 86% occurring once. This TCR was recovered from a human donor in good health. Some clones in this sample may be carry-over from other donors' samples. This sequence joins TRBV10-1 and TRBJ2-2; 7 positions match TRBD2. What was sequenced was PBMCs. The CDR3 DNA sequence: TGCGCCAGCAGGGCCTGGGGGGGGATGGACGGGGAGCTGTTTTTT. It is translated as CASRAWGGMDGELFF.